The source of this T cell receptor beta chain is a study of T cell responses to AZD1222 COVID-19 vaccine. As concerns this clone: Its target is not known.

Produced via immunoSEQ multiplex PCR; TCRdb's table is partial and in-frame only. The sample records approximately 84,000 clones, 83% being singletons. Trimming removed 4 bases from V and 6 bases from J, with 9 bases in between. The germline gives CDR1 LNHDA, CDR2 SQIVND (reference sequence). CDR3 length: 12 amino acids. General observations from the study: After the peak T cell response, and only then, were repertoires sampled.

Specimen: peripheral blood, collected 28 days after the second AZD1222 dose. This sequence originates from an adult who received the AZD1222 COVID-19 vaccine. The chain employs TRBV19 and TRBJ1-1; perhaps TRBD1 as D (5 bases). The CDR3, as DNA: TGTGCCAGTAGTAAGGACATCTCTGAAGCTTTCTTT. As protein: CASSKDISEAFF.